One TCR beta chain is described in this entry. Its antigen is not known. TCRdb reanalysed the 5' RACE reads using MiXCR and keeps one entry per CDR3 protein. The sample has around 100,000 distinct CDR3 sequences, 5.9% seen once; the top ten hold roughly 12%. The sample originates from a study of identical twins. Study-level points and caveats: Instead of following the same donors, the conclusions were based on cross-sectional statistical analysis.

Germline CDR1 reads DFQATT; CDR2 reads SNEGSKA (reference sequence). This CDR3 is 12 amino acids long. Trimming left V 3 bases short and J 0 bases short, with 6 bases between. The material sequenced was memory T cells sorted from blood. The chain recombines TRBV20-1 with TRBJ2-7; TRBD1 is a possible D gene (6 bases). This TCR was sampled from a woman in her forties or fifties in good health. This chain's CDR3 is CSARGASYEQYV. Written as DNA, the CDR3 is TGCAGTGCTAGGGGGGCCTCCTACGAGCAGTACGTC.